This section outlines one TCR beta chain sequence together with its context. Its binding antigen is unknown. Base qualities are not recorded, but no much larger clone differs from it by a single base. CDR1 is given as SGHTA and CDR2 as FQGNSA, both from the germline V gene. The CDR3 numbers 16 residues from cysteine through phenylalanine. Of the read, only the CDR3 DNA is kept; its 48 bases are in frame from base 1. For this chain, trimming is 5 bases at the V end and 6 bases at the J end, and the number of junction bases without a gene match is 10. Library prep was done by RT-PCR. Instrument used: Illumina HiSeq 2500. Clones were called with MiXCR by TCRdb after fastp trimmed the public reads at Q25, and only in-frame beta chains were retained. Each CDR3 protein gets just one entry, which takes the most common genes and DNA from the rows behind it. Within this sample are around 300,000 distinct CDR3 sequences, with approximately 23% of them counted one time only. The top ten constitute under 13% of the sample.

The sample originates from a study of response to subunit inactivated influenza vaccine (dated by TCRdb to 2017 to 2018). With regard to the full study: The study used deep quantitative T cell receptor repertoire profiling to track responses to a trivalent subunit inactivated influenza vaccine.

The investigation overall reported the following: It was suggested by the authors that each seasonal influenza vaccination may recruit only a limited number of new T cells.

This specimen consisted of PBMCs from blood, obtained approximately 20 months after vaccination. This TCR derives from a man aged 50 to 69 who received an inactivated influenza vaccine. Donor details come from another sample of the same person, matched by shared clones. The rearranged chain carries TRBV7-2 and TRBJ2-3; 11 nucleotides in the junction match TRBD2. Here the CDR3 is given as CASSGGLAALRDTQYF. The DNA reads TGTGCCAGCAGCGGGGGACTAGCGGCCCTAAGGGATACGCAGTATTTT.